The sequence of this T cell receptor (beta chain) was determined in a study of cytomegalovirus exposure and HLA in healthy donors. Germline CDR1 and CDR2: SGDLS and YYNGEE. The CDR3 length is 13 residues. V was clipped by 6 bases and J by 5 bases; unmatched bases: 7. On this clone: Its target is not known.

Whole-study findings and limits: A later analysis reportedly found fewer N-insertions in an Asian-associated ancestry cluster than the roughly 700-donor mean. CMV serostatus was the sole immune exposure information available.

This PCR relied on a set of 60 Vbeta primers and 13 Jbeta primers. Per the study methods: Unique TCR beta chains numbered about 72 million in a later analysis, with around 12 million shared. TCRdb's table, derived via immunoSEQ multiplex PCR, lists solely in-frame clones and lacks some. V and J calls and clone size follow that table, whereas D and trimming were derived from the DNA. The sample contains 95,000 to 150,000 clones, roughly 80% of which appear only once. What was sequenced was PBMCs. The chain uses TRBV9 and TRBJ2-5, with 7 positions matching TRBD2. This clonotype was sampled from a man aged 30-40 years in good health and CMV-seronegative. CDR3 sequence reads: CASTRTSGETQYF. The CDR3 coding sequence is TGTGCCAGCACCAGGACTAGTGGGGAGACCCAGTACTTC.